What follows are 27 T cell receptor beta chains derived from one specimen sequenced in a study of T cell responses to AZD1222 COVID-19 vaccine. Repertoires were generated with immunoSEQ multiplex PCR, while TCRdb's copy carries only in-frame clones and drops some. The table has about 170,000 clones, 80% to 95% seen once. Material: peripheral blood, obtained on day 0 of AZD1222 vaccination. The receptors derive from an adult in good health.

V usage is TRBV15 and J usage is TRBJ2-7; 9 nucleotides align to TRBD1. V lost 5 bases and J lost 3; bases outside the gene matches: 2. There are 13 residues in the CDR3. Germline V gene sequence: CDR1 LNHNV, CDR2 YYDKDF (reference sequence). The CDR3 DNA follows: TGTGCCACCAGCTCGACAGGGGGCTACGAGCAGTACTTC. It yields the protein CATSSTGGYEQYF.

The chain recombines TRBV10-2 with TRBJ2-3; unclear D gene. This CDR3 has 13 residues. Germline values: CDR1 WSHSY, CDR2 SAAADI. The V and J ends lost 5 bases and 4 bases respectively, with 10 bases between them. CDR3 protein: CASSTLRADTQYF. The CDR3 region has the DNA TGCGCCAGCAGTACCCTTCGGGCAGATACGCAGTATTTT.

Comment on this clone: Germline and junction disagree at one end, which may indicate a read error. This sequence joins TRBV19 and TRBJ2-1, with D tentatively TRBD1 or TRBD2 (9 bases each). Per the germline V gene, CDR1 is LNHDA and CDR2 is SQIVND (reference sequence). This CDR3 comprises 15 residues. As DNA, the CDR3 is TGTGCCAGTAGTGCCTTCGGGCGGGAGGGGACAGGGCTGATCTTC. It codes for CASSAFGREGTGLIF.

This clone is a singleton in its sample. The genes are TRBV6-5 and TRBJ2-1, with D uncertain. CDR3 length: 13 amino acids. Trimming removed 6 bases from V and 5 bases from J, with 11 bases in between. Germline lookup yields CDR1 MNHEY and CDR2 SVGAGI. The CDR3 DNA is TGTGCCAGCAGCCGCCCGGATGACAATGAGCAGTTCTTC. Protein sequence: CASSRPDDNEQFF.

This clone has only one observation. The V and J genes are TRBV2 and TRBJ1-2; D remains unclear. Trimming left V 7 bases short and J 2 bases short, with 14 bases between. CDR1 is SNHLY, CDR2 FYNNEI, per germline. This CDR3 has 14 residues. The CDR3 region has the DNA TGTGCCAGCATCGAAGGCCGTTTGAACTATGGCTACACCTTC. Translation gives CASIEGRLNYGYTF.

This chain uses TRBV9 with TRBJ1-3; no reliable D call. CDR3 length: 13 residues. The germline gives CDR1 SGDLS, CDR2 YYNGEE. V was clipped by 1 base and J by 4 bases, with 6 bases between them. The CDR3, as DNA: TGTGCCAGCAGCGTAAGCCAGGGAAACACCATATATTTT. This encodes CASSVSQGNTIYF.

The chain uses TRBV6-5 and TRBJ1-5, with a weak D call TRBD1 (5 bases). Germline V gives CDR1 MNHEY, CDR2 SVGAGI. Trimming stripped 7 bases from V and 5 bases from J, with 18 bases between. CDR3 length: 15 amino acids. The CDR3 is CASKRWGAGDQPQHF. As DNA, the CDR3 is TGTGCCAGCAAACGTTGGGGCGCTGGGGATCAGCCCCAGCATTTT.

The chain carries TRBV5-1 and TRBJ1-1; maybe TRBD1 (5 bases). This CDR3 contains 14 residues. In germline, CDR1 is SGHRS, CDR2 YFSETQ. V was cut by 4 bases and J by 7 bases, with 17 bases left in between. CDR3 loop: CASSPRFTGHEAFF. The CDR3, as DNA: TGCGCCAGCAGCCCCCGCTTCACGGGGCATGAAGCTTTCTTT.

The V and J genes are TRBV5-1 and TRBJ2-7, with D maybe TRBD2 (6 bases). Germline V lookup: CDR1 SGHRS, CDR2 YFSETQ. V shed 4 bases and J shed 7 bases, with 24 bases lying between them. This CDR3 spans 16 amino acids. The CDR3 reads CASSEGSGIQTREQYF. CDR3 sequence (DNA): TGCGCCAGCAGCGAAGGTTCAGGGATTCAGACTAGAGAGCAGTACTTC.

The gene calls are TRBV3-1 (or the pseudogene TRBV3-2) and TRBJ1-4; D unresolved. Germline V lookup: CDR1 LGHDT, CDR2 YNNKEL (reference sequence). The CDR3 loop spans 13 amino acids. The ends were cut back, 4 bases at V and 4 bases at J, with 7 bases in the middle. CDR3 amino acids: CASSRRLNEKLFF. The CDR3 coding sequence is TGTGCCAGCAGCCGACGGCTTAATGAAAAACTGTTTTTT.

The table lists this clone with a count of one. The chain uses TRBV14 and TRBJ1-2, with D unclear. Germline V lookup: CDR1 SGHDN, CDR2 FVKESK. Trimming stripped 1 base from V and 4 bases from J, with 16 bases between. The CDR3 sequence is 16 residues long. CDR3 sequence (DNA): TGTGCCAGCAGCCAAGTGCCCGTTCGGGGAGCCTATGGCTACACCTTC. Protein sequence: CASSQVPVRGAYGYTF.

V usage is TRBV7-8 and J usage is TRBJ1-6, with no clear D. Germline CDR1 SGHVS, CDR2 FQNEAQ. V was trimmed by 5 bases and J by 17 bases, leaving 22 bases between them. The CDR3 runs to 14 residues. The CDR3 DNA follows: TGTGCCAGCAGCCCAGACGGGCTGCCAGTCGAGGTCCACTTT. Translation: CASSPDGLPVEVHF.

The rearrangement links TRBV11-2 to TRBJ1-2; D not resolved. V lost 4 bases, J lost 8 bases, and 11 bases lay in between. The CDR3 has 12 amino acids. Germline-derived CDR1 and CDR2 are SGHAT and FQNNGV. The CDR3: CASSWEGRGYTF. The CDR3, as DNA: TGTGCCAGCAGCTGGGAAGGGAGGGGCTACACCTTC.

V and J are TRBV3-1 (or the pseudogene TRBV3-2) and TRBJ2-7; D might be TRBD1 or TRBD2, each matching 5 bases. The CDR3 totals 16 residues. Germline loops: CDR1 LGHDT, CDR2 YNNKEL (reference sequence). Trimming removed 6 bases at V and 2 bases at J, with 20 bases between. As DNA, the CDR3 is TGTGCCAGCAGTTATAAGAGCCGGGGCGCAGCCTACGAGCAGTACTTC. It specifies CASSYKSRGAAYEQYF.

The chain has TRBV29-1 and TRBJ1-6; D is ambiguous. There are 13 residues in the CDR3. The V end lost 7 bases, the J end lost 8 bases, and 15 bases lay between the germline ends. Per the germline V gene, CDR1 is SQVTM and CDR2 is ANQGSEA. CDR3: CSASRIPDSPLHF. The CDR3 coding sequence is TGCAGCGCCAGTCGTATTCCAGATTCACCCCTCCACTTT.

This clone appeared once. The V gene is TRBV29-1, the J gene TRBJ2-1; the match to TRBD2 covers 12 bases. Losses at the gene ends were 5 bases for V and 3 bases for J; bases not matched to a gene: 2. Germline V CDR1 and CDR2: SQVTM, ANQGSEA. CDR3 length: 14 residues. CDR3 in amino acids: CSVTTSGSYNEQFF. Here the CDR3 DNA reads TGCAGCGTTACGACTAGCGGGAGCTACAATGAGCAGTTCTTC.

This chain connects TRBV5-6 to TRBJ2-1; TRBD2 aligns across 12 bases. Germline CDR1 SGHDT, CDR2 YYEEEE. J lost 6 bases, V lost 0 bases, and 4 bases had no gene match. The CDR3 has 16 residues. The DNA for the CDR3 is TGTGCCAGCAGCTTGGGACTAGCGGGAGTGGCCAATGAGCAGTTCTTC. Translation: CASSLGLAGVANEQFF.

The gene calls are TRBV7-3 and TRBJ1-1; 9 bases line up with TRBD1. Germline assignment: CDR1 SGHTA and CDR2 FQGTGA. The CDR3 covers 13 residues. V gave up 6 bases and J gave up 8 bases; unmatched junction bases: 7. The CDR3 DNA sequence: TGTGCCAGCAGTACTACAGGGGGCACAGAAGCTTTCTTT. Residues: CASSTTGGTEAFF.

V and J are TRBV3-1 (or the pseudogene TRBV3-2) and TRBJ1-2; 10 bases align to TRBD1. The CDR3 spans 16 residues. Germline CDR1 LGHDT, CDR2 YNNKEL (reference sequence). J gave up 6 bases and V 1 base, and 8 bases lay outside the gene matches. CDR3 amino acids: CASSQGFDRGHHGYTF. CDR3 nucleotides: TGTGCCAGCAGCCAAGGGTTCGACAGGGGGCATCATGGCTACACCTTC.

The chain employs TRBV7-9 and TRBJ2-5, with D perhaps TRBD1 (6 bases). The V and J ends lost 1 base and 14 bases respectively, with 17 bases between them. The germline gives CDR1 SEHNR, CDR2 FQNEAQ (reference sequence). The CDR3 contains 13 residues. CDR3 sequence reads: CASSLGGRTGEYF. CDR3 in DNA: TGTGCCAGCAGCTTAGGGGGGCGCACAGGAGAATACTTC.

This sequence joins TRBV6-2 or TRBV6-3 and TRBJ2-7, with 7 nucleotides matching TRBD2. Germline CDR1 is MNHEY and CDR2 is SVGEGT. Germline trimming cut 4 bases from V and 7 bases from J; bases unmatched to any gene: 13. The CDR3 has 15 amino acids. The CDR3 here is CASSSAGAQRWEQYF. CDR3 nucleotide sequence: TGTGCCAGCAGTTCGGCGGGAGCCCAGCGGTGGGAGCAGTACTTC.

This sequence joins TRBV5-1 and TRBJ2-7; 11 bases line up with TRBD2. Per germline, CDR1 SGHRS and CDR2 YFSETQ. CDR3 length: 16 residues. With 4 bases clipped from V and 7 bases from J, the junction kept 13 bases outside the gene matches. DNA of the CDR3: TGCGCCAGCAGCCCGAACCCCGGGACTAGCGGTGGGGAGCAGTACTTC. Translated: CASSPNPGTSGGEQYF.

The chain is built from TRBV9 and TRBJ2-7, with D possibly being TRBD1 or TRBD2 (5 bases each). V dropped 4 bases and J dropped 4 bases, with 21 bases sitting between them. The CDR3 has 16 amino acids. Germline CDR1 is SGDLS and CDR2 is YYNGEE. The CDR3, as DNA: TGTGCCAGCAGCCTAAGGGACCAGGTCACCGGGTACGAGCAGTACTTC. The encoded protein is CASSLRDQVTGYEQYF.

V usage is TRBV7-6 and J usage is TRBJ2-5, with a tentative D call TRBD2 (6 bases). V gave up 5 bases and J gave up 2 bases, with 15 bases separating them. This CDR3 has 15 amino acids. The germline gives CDR1 SGHVS, CDR2 FNYEAQ. CDR3 sequence: CASSAGLGGQETQYF. CDR3 bases: TGTGCCAGCAGCGCGGGACTCGGGGGACAAGAGACCCAGTACTTC.

This chain connects TRBV9 to TRBJ1-2; D is unclear. The CDR3 spans 14 residues. V shed 4 bases and J shed 1 base, with 11 bases lying between them. CDR1 is SGDLS, CDR2 YYNGEE, per germline. The CDR3 DNA follows: TGTGCCAGCAGCCCTAACATCGGTAACTATGGCTACACCTTC. Amino acid sequence: CASSPNIGNYGYTF.

V usage is TRBV6-5 and J usage is TRBJ1-2; 12 bases line up with TRBD1. The CDR3 runs to 16 residues. Germline V CDR1 and CDR2: MNHEY, SVGAGI. J lost 8 bases, V lost 2 bases, and 9 bases had no gene match. CDR3 sequence reads: CASSYRLTGTGGGYTF. The CDR3 DNA sequence: TGTGCCAGCAGTTACCGACTAACCGGGACAGGGGGCGGCTACACCTTC.

The chain joins TRBV3-1 (or the pseudogene TRBV3-2) to TRBJ2-1; weak D call: TRBD2 (6 bases). The V and J ends lost 0 bases and 7 bases respectively, with 13 bases between them. This CDR3 region has 15 residues. Germline lookup yields CDR1 LGHDT and CDR2 YNNKEL (reference sequence). For the CDR3, the DNA is TGTGCCAGCAGCCAAGATCTACTAGCCGGGAATGAGCAGTTCTTC. Protein product: CASSQDLLAGNEQFF.